Listed below are T cell receptor beta chains from one sample, sequenced in a study of shared clonotypes between healthy human individuals. Only in-frame clones appear in the TCRdb table, and some are missing; sequencing was by immunoSEQ multiplex PCR. The table has 1.4 million to 1.5 million clones, over 95% seen once. Sequencing input: naive CD4+ T cells sorted from blood. Receptors originate from a man aged 25 to 40 in good health. The CDR3 runs from the conserved cysteine through the conserved F or W. D genes are given only for firm matches. Clone size is given for some rows only: seen once, a few or many times, or a class if the clone is expanded.

cdr3_nt,cdr3_aa,j_call,d_call,v_call,clone_size
TGTGCCAGCAGCCTTCACGGGGGCACCTACGAGCAGTACTTC,CASSLHGGTYEQYF,TRBJ2-7,NA,TRBV7-2,NA
TGTGCCAGCAGTTACTTTGGGACAGGGACCGAGCAGTACTTC,CASSYFGTGTEQYF,TRBJ2-7,TRBD1,TRBV6-5,NA
TGTGCCATCAGTGAGCCACAGGGTAAATATGGCTACACCTTC,CAISEPQGKYGYTF,TRBJ1-2,NA,TRBV10-3,NA
TGCGCCAGCAGTGAGTCTTGGGGTCCAAGGACTGAAGCTTTCTTT,CASSESWGPRTEAFF,TRBJ1-1,NA,TRBV10-1,NA
TGTGCCAGCAGCTTAGGGTACAGGGGTCAGCCCCAGCATTTT,CASSLGYRGQPQHF,TRBJ1-5,TRBD1,TRBV11-2,few
TGTGCCAGCAGCTTAGTCAGGATTACCGGGGAGCTGTTTTTT,CASSLVRITGELFF,TRBJ2-2,NA,TRBV11-2,NA
TGCGCCAGCAGCTTTGCAGGGTTGGATACGCAGTATTTT,CASSFAGLDTQYF,TRBJ2-3,NA,TRBV5-1,NA
TGCAGCGTCGCACGATCCCCGCAAGAGACCCAGTACTTC,CSVARSPQETQYF,TRBJ2-5,NA,TRBV29-1,NA
TGTGCCAGCAGTTACTCCGGGTTCGCCCCTGAAGCTTTCTTT,CASSYSGFAPEAFF,TRBJ1-1,NA,TRBV6-6,NA
TGTGCCAGCAGCGGAAGGACTAGCGGGAGTACAGATACGCAGTATTTT,CASSGRTSGSTDTQYF,TRBJ2-3,TRBD2,TRBV2,NA
TGTGCCAGCAGTTCGGGACCCTCTGGAAACACCATATATTTT,CASSSGPSGNTIYF,TRBJ1-3,NA,TRBV28,NA
TGTGCCACCAGCAGAGATCGGCACTATGGCTACACCTTC,CATSRDRHYGYTF,TRBJ1-2,NA,TRBV15,NA
TGTGCCAGCAGCCCGTTAGGAGGTAAAGCTTTCTTT,CASSPLGGKAFF,TRBJ1-1,NA,TRBV7-6,NA
TGCGCCAGCAGTGACCCCCGACTAGCGGGGGGGTACAATGAGCAGTTCTTC,CASSDPRLAGGYNEQFF,TRBJ2-1,TRBD2,TRBV10-1,NA
TGTGCCAGCAGTTACTCGCTGACAGGGGGTAACTATGGCTACACCTTC,CASSYSLTGGNYGYTF,TRBJ1-2,TRBD1,TRBV6-5,NA
TGTGCCAGCAGCACCTCAATCGGACATTCGGGGGAGCTGTTTTTT,CASSTSIGHSGELFF,TRBJ2-2,NA,TRBV7-2,NA
TGTGCCAGCAGCGCCCAGAGTAGCACGATTGAAGCTTTCTTT,CASSAQSSTIEAFF,TRBJ1-1,NA,TRBV7-9,NA